The following is a T cell receptor (beta chain) sequence with its context. Only a few counts were recorded for this clonotype. The antigen it binds to is not known. No much larger clonotype is one base removed from it; base qualities were not supplied. Amplification of TCR beta CDR3 regions was carried out from RNA transcripts. The TCR CDR3 was subjected to a first round of RT-PCR using the HTBI primer set and the Qiagen OneStep RT-PCR kit. Libraries were constructed in a second round of multiplex PCR, after which size selection and purification were carried out. The libraries were sequenced on an Illumina HiSeq2000 using paired-end 100 bp reads. Processing in the source paper ran as follows. SOAPnuke was used to process the raw data, throwing out any read that contained adapters or uncalled bases, had a mean Phred below 15, or lacked an exact constant-primer or identifier match. High-quality paired reads were merged with COPE v1.2.5, and unique nucleotide sequences were defined as clonotypes. Clonotypes were aligned to IMGT TRBV, TRBD and TRBJ reference segments using MiTCR v1.1. Analysis was restricted to V-J combinations with a frequency above 0.0001, which covered roughly 99% of repertoires. The TCS score was defined as F50 (clonal expansion) divided by E x V (chaos), with BLOSUM62-based TCRdist calculated between CDR3 peptides within each V-J. Welch's t-statistics and random forest reduced 500 to 550 V-J features to roughly 13, which were used in a naive Bayes classifier (R e1071). The Morisita-Horn index was used to measure how similar the thyroid and blood repertoires were. TCRdb ran its own pipeline on the public reads, namely fastp trimming at Q25 and MiXCR clone calling, and kept in-frame beta chains. Every CDR3 protein is listed once, alongside the most common genes and DNA of its rows. TCRdb, rather than the study authors, made the V and J calls. The sample table shows 500,000 to 600,000 distinct CDR3 sequences, and 46% are seen once. Of the sample, under 20% falls within the top ten clones.

Looking up the germline V gene yields CDR1 SGHNT and CDR2 YENEEA. Including the terminal cysteine and phenylalanine, the CDR3 comprises 15 residues. The CDR3 DNA has 45 bases and is translated from base 1. Trimming at the junction amounts to 6 bases on V and 6 bases on J, and the germline ends lie 20 bases apart. The record originates from a study of T cells in Graves' hyperthyroidism and ophthalmopathy (dated by TCRdb to about 2019). In the study overall: To identify distinguishing TCR V-J signatures, a discovery cohort of 90 to 100 patients was used, comprising 40 to 45 with Graves' ophthalmopathy and some 57 with stable Graves' hyperthyroidism. Prospective prediction of ophthalmopathy was tested in an independent validation cohort consisting of 18 to 20 hyperthyroidism patients and more than 15 patients who later progressed to ophthalmopathy. The roughly 100 discovery patients were divided at random into training and test sets in a 7:3 ratio. Once sampling was done, hyperthyroidism patients were given methimazole at a starting dose of 30 mg daily, whereas ophthalmopathy patients were given high-dose intravenous methylprednisolone. The paper describes TCR Vbeta CDR3 sequencing of 120 to 150 peripheral blood samples, made up of under 50 ophthalmopathy patients, roughly 80 hyperthyroidism patients and about 17 progressor patients. The study also compared thyroid tissue and blood T-cell repertoires from over 5 Graves' hyperthyroidism patients. The investigation overall reported the following: No statistical method was used to fix the sample size in advance, and group allocation was not hidden from the investigators. A model built on a 13 V-J signature distinguished ophthalmopathy from stable hyperthyroidism, reaching approximately 89% sensitivity and 81% to 83% specificity in cross-validation and 80%/75% in testing. Most expanded thyroid clonotypes (frequency above 0.001) were also detected in blood, a finding suggesting that blood repertoires may reflect thyroid immune responses. In validation, the model predicted progression to ophthalmopathy a median of 6.5 months before onset, with roughly 70% sensitivity and around 76% specificity.

Any patient with an uncontrolled infection, another autoimmune disease, pregnancy or lactation was excluded. Clinical symptoms, serum thyroxine and TRAb, thyroid ultrasound, and orbital computed tomography formed the basis for the diagnoses. Total RNA was extracted with Trizol reagent, and quality was checked on an Agilent 2100 Bioanalyzer. This TCR was sampled from an adult woman with Graves' disease, either hyperthyroidism or ophthalmopathy (not recorded which). Sequencing was carried out using peripheral blood or thyroid tissue (not recorded which). In this chain, TRBV11-3 is recombined with TRBJ1-1, with TRBD1 perhaps the D gene, on 6 matching bases. The CDR3: CASSSSMSQGAEAFF. The sequenced DNA is TGTGCCAGCAGTTCCTCAATGTCACAGGGTGCTGAAGCTTTCTTT.